The 9 T cell receptor beta chains in this list originate from one sample, sequenced in a study of beta chain features in type 1 diabetes. The authors reverse transcribed all of the isolated RNA, so sequencing captured expressed TCRB transcripts. Assay: immunoSEQ multiplex PCR; the TCRdb copy retains only in-frame clones and omits some. Of 300,000 to 400,000 clones in the sample, about 13% are singletons; the top ten hold approximately 0.016%. These receptors are not linked to any known antigen. Study-level points and caveats: Shorter TCRB CDR3s, moderately but significantly so, marked every one of the four CD4+ subsets in Type 1 diabetes patients.

Sequences were obtained from naive CD4+ T cells from blood. The receptors originated from a woman aged 18-30 years with type 1 diabetes.

This sequence joins TRBV19 and TRBJ2-5; tentative D call: TRBD1 (5 bases). The CDR3 runs to 13 residues. CDR1 LNHDA and CDR2 SQIVND come from the germline V gene (reference sequence). V shed 6 bases and J shed 0 bases, with 8 bases lying between them. The CDR3 region is CASSTGDQETQYF. The CDR3 DNA reads as TGTGCCAGTAGCACAGGAGACCAAGAGACCCAGTACTTC.

This clone was found a few times. The rearrangement links TRBV7-6 to TRBJ2-5, with 8 nucleotides matching TRBD2. Germline CDR1 is SGHVS and CDR2 is FNYEAQ. Trimming took 1 base from V and 11 from J; bases not matched to a gene: 6. The CDR3 covers 13 residues. The CDR3 DNA follows: TGTGCCAGCAGCTTAGAACGGGGACTAGAACAGTACTTC. Translation: CASSLERGLEQYF.

This clone has a handful of counts. V gene TRBV7-3 combines with J gene TRBJ2-1; D is ambiguous. Germline assignment: CDR1 SGHTA and CDR2 FQGTGA. Trimming left V 3 bases short and J 2 bases short, with 11 bases between. CDR3 length: 15 residues. The CDR3 here is CASSFSERTYNEQFF. The CDR3 coding sequence is TGTGCCAGCAGCTTTTCCGAGAGGACCTACAATGAGCAGTTCTTC.

This clone showed up just a few times. This chain uses TRBV11-2 with TRBJ2-1; TRBD2 is a possible D gene (6 bases). The germline gives CDR1 SGHAT, CDR2 FQNNGV. With 5 bases removed from V and 11 bases from J, the gap between germline ends came to 25 bases. The CDR3 is 16 residues long. This CDR3 reads CASSPRDFLLTTQQFF. The CDR3 bases are TGTGCCAGCAGCCCCCGGGACTTCCTGCTGACGACGCAGCAGTTCTTC.

The chain combines TRBV5-4 with TRBJ2-1, with 7 bases fitting TRBD1. With V trimmed by 6 bases and J by 2 bases, 11 bases remained unmatched. This CDR3 comprises 16 residues. Germline lookup yields CDR1 SGHNT and CDR2 YYREEE (reference sequence). CDR3 sequence: CASTQGGPDTYNEQFF. The DNA for the CDR3 is TGTGCCAGCACCCAAGGGGGCCCCGATACCTACAATGAGCAGTTCTTC.

This clone was counted only a few times. The chain uses TRBV5-4 and TRBJ2-3; maybe TRBD1 (6 bases). This CDR3 comprises 17 residues. The germline V gene encodes CDR1 SGHNT and CDR2 YYREEE (reference sequence). Trimming took 4 bases from V and 0 from J, leaving 18 bases between them. The CDR3 loop is CASSGNQGYPSTDTQYF. The CDR3 DNA reads TGTGCCAGCAGCGGCAACCAGGGGTACCCTAGCACAGATACGCAGTATTTT.

The rearrangement links TRBV27 to TRBJ1-4; TRBD1 agrees at 8 bases. With V trimmed by 6 bases and J by 2 bases, 5 bases remained unmatched. CDR1 is MNHEY, CDR2 SMNVEV, per germline (reference sequence). CDR3 length: 15 amino acids. CDR3 region: CASSRQGSTNEKLFF. The CDR3 DNA reads TGTGCCAGCAGCCGACAGGGGAGCACTAATGAAAAACTGTTTTTT.

The J gene is TRBJ2-3, the V gene TRBV29-1, with 10 nucleotides matching TRBD2. V trimming: 1 base; J trimming: 6 bases; junction bases outside the gene matches: 4. The CDR3 length is 14 residues. From germline, CDR1 is SQVTM and CDR2 ANQGSEA. CDR3 loop: CSVEGAGGPDTQYF. The CDR3 DNA follows: TGCAGCGTTGAAGGAGCGGGAGGGCCGGATACGCAGTATTTT.

This clone has more than one count but fewer than ten. The chain joins TRBV11-2 to TRBJ2-4, with D possibly matching TRBD1 (6 bases). Per the germline V gene, CDR1 is SGHAT and CDR2 is FQNNGV. The V end lost 3 bases, the J end lost 0 bases, and 9 bases lay between the germline ends. The CDR3 length is 15 residues. Written as DNA, the CDR3 is TGTGCCAGCAGCTTTATGGGGGCAGCCAAAAACATTCAGTACTTC. Protein sequence: CASSFMGAAKNIQYF.